These 26 T cell receptor beta chains were all obtained from the same sample, sequenced in a study of neurological immune-mediated disorders. TCRdb reprocessed the 5' RACE reads with MiXCR, giving one entry per CDR3 protein. The sample contains 50,000 or so distinct CDR3 sequences, more than 3.5% of which appear only once. The sequencing input was PBMCs. All receptors derive from a man in his fifties or sixties with multiple sclerosis.

This clonotype was seen a handful of times. J is TRBJ1-1 and V is TRBV6-6; maybe TRBD1 (6 bases). The CDR3 runs 13 residues. Germline lookup yields CDR1 MNHNY and CDR2 SVGAGI (reference sequence). Trimming cost V 6 bases and J 4 bases, with 12 bases left between them. The CDR3, as DNA: TGTGCCAGCAGCCCCCCAGGGGTCACTGAAGCTTTCTTT. Amino acids: CASSPPGVTEAFF.

This clonotype was seen at least ten times. Germline and junction disagree at one end, which may indicate a read error. The chain links TRBV5-1 to TRBJ1-2, with D uncertain. From germline, CDR1 is SGHRS and CDR2 YFSETQ. The CDR3 spans 14 residues. The CDR3 protein is CASSSSPGAIGFSF. In DNA form, the CDR3 reads TGCGCCAGCAGCTCGTCGCCCGGAGCAATTGGATTTTCCTTC. Full variable domain (remainder filled in from reference TRBV5-1 and TRBJ1-2): KAGVTQTPRYLIKTRGQQVTLSCSPISGHRSVSWYQQTPGQGLQFLFEYFSETQRNKGNFPGRFSGRQFSNSRSEMNVSTLELGDSALYLCASSSSPGAIGFSFGSGTRLTVV.

This clonotype was observed many times. J is TRBJ1-1 and V is TRBV9; possibly TRBD1 for D (5 bases). CDR1 SGDLS and CDR2 YYNGEE come from the germline V gene. V was cut by 4 bases and J by 0 bases, with 13 bases left in between. The CDR3 runs 15 residues. The CDR3, as DNA: TGTGCCAGCAGCCCCCGGGACGGATTGAACACTGAAGCTTTCTTT. Translating gives CASSPRDGLNTEAFF.

There are many counts of this clonotype. The chain has TRBV5-6 and TRBJ2-7; D is unresolved. Trimming took off 3 bases at V and 6 bases at J, with 16 bases between the two ends. CDR3 length: 14 residues. Germline V gene sequence: CDR1 SGHDT, CDR2 YYEEEE. CDR3 in amino acids: CASSSGPSASEQYF. The DNA of the CDR3 is TGTGCCAGCAGCTCCGGACCCTCCGCCTCCGAGCAGTACTTC. Complete variable domain (other parts from reference TRBV5-6 and TRBJ2-7): DAGVTQSPTHLIKTRGQQVTLRCSPKSGHDTVSWYQQALGQGPQFIFQYYEEEERQRGNFPDRFSGHQFPNYSSELNVNALLLGDSALYLCASSSGPSASEQYFGPGTRLTVT.

This clonotype showed up many times. This chain uses TRBV11-3 with TRBJ2-2; D is uncertain. Per the germline V gene, CDR1 is SGHNT and CDR2 is YENEEA. The length of the CDR3 is 12 residues. V lost 2 bases and J lost 7, with 5 bases in between. The chain's CDR3 is CASSLRVGELFF. CDR3 in DNA: TGTGCCAGCAGCTTAAGGGTCGGGGAGCTGTTTTTT.

There are many counts of this clonotype. The genes are TRBV7-2 and TRBJ1-1; D gene uncertain. Germline CDR1 is SGHTA and CDR2 is FQGNSA. This CDR3 is 11 amino acids long. With 3 bases removed from V and 6 bases from J, the gap between germline ends came to 5 bases. Here the CDR3 reads CASSFYSEAFF. In DNA, the CDR3 is TGTGCCAGCAGCTTTTATTCTGAAGCTTTCTTT.

This clonotype was recorded at least ten times. The V gene is TRBV3-1, the J gene TRBJ2-3; a possible D gene is TRBD1 (5 bases). V was cut by 8 bases and J by 1 base, with 13 bases left in between. The CDR3 is made up of 14 amino acids. The germline V gene encodes CDR1 LGHDT and CDR2 YNNKEL (reference sequence). CDR3 coding DNA: TGTGCCAGCGAACTGAAAGGGGGCACAGATACGCAGTATTTT. Translated, it gives CASELKGGTDTQYF.

This clonotype has a count of ten or more. The chain couples TRBV5-1 to TRBJ2-7; 9 nucleotides align to TRBD1. Germline trimming cut 4 bases from V and 1 base from J; bases unmatched to any gene: 6. Germline-derived CDR1 and CDR2 are SGHRS and YFSETQ. This CDR3 contains 15 residues. DNA for the CDR3: TGCGCCAGCAGCGGGACAGGGTCCGGTTCCTACGAGCAGTACTTC. It codes for CASSGTGSGSYEQYF.

The J gene is TRBJ1-5, the V gene TRBV27; possible D gene TRBD1, 6 bases. V was trimmed by 3 bases and J by 6 bases, leaving 15 bases between them. Germline assignment: CDR1 MNHEY and CDR2 SMNVEV (reference sequence). This CDR3 contains 15 residues. The CDR3: CASSFTWGAGQPQHF. The CDR3 DNA sequence: TGTGCCAGCAGTTTTACATGGGGGGCTGGTCAGCCCCAGCATTTT.

This clonotype was observed many times. The chain recombines TRBV20-1 with TRBJ2-3; D is unresolved. The CDR3 totals 13 residues. Germline CDR1 DFQATT, CDR2 SNEGSKA (reference sequence). Trimming took off 3 bases at V and 4 bases at J, with 11 bases between the two ends. CDR3 coding DNA: TGCAGTGCTAGTAAAGTCAGCGCAGATACGCAGTATTTT. Translation gives CSASKVSADTQYF.

This clonotype was seen repeatedly, ten times or more. The CDR3 DNA is TGCAGTGCTAGAAGCGGCGCTAGCGGATACGAGCAGTACTTC. Its translation: CSARSGASGYEQYF. The chain joins TRBV20-1 to TRBJ2-7; 7 bases are a match to TRBD2. The ends lost 2 bases at V and 4 bases at J; junction bases unmatched: 8. Looked up from germline, CDR1 is DFQATT and CDR2 is SNEGSKA (reference sequence). The CDR3 has 14 residues.

With regard to this clonotype: A read error may be the cause here, since a much bigger clone is one base away. The chain links TRBV20-1 to TRBJ1-3, with unresolved D. This CDR3 has 11 amino acids. Germline V CDR1 and CDR2: DFQATT, SNEGSKA (reference sequence). CDR3: CSASPGKTIYF. DNA for the CDR3: TGCAGTGCCTCCCCTGGAAAAACCATATATTTT.

This clonotype was picked up many times. The chain carries TRBV21-1 and TRBJ2-2; no check of the table's D call, TRBD2, against the DNA was made. TRBV21-1 is termed a pseudogene. The CDR3 covers 16 residues. CDR3 amino acids: CASPRVAGVTPGELFF. CDR3 DNA: TGTGCCAGCCCCCGGGTAGCGGGAGTAACCCCCGGGGAGCTGTTTTTT.

This clonotype appeared many times. The V gene is TRBV3-1, the J gene TRBJ2-7; tentative D call: TRBD1 (5 bases). Germline values: CDR1 LGHDT, CDR2 YNNKEL (reference sequence). The ends were cut back, 7 bases at V and 4 bases at J, with 17 bases in the middle. The CDR3 runs 14 residues. CDR3 nucleotide sequence: TGTGCCAGCACCTCACAAGGAAAGGGGTACGAGCAGTACTTC. Amino acid sequence: CASTSQGKGYEQYF.

This clonotype has ten or more counts. The CDR3 loop is CASSLEQYNSPLHF. The CDR3 DNA follows: TGTGCCAGCAGCTTAGAACAGTATAATTCACCCCTCCACTTT. The V and J genes are TRBV7-9 and TRBJ1-6, with unresolved D. The germline V and J ends were trimmed by 1 base and 4 bases, with 5 bases remaining between them. Germline lookup yields CDR1 SEHNR and CDR2 FQNEAQ (reference sequence). The length of the CDR3 is 14 residues.

This clonotype was found many times. The V and J genes are TRBV7-9 and TRBJ2-7, with a possible D match to TRBD1 (6 bases). The CDR3 spans 15 residues. Germline CDR1 and CDR2: SEHNR and FQNEAQ (reference sequence). Trimming shortened V by 1 base and J by 3 bases, and 13 bases separated the two germline ends. For the CDR3, the DNA is TGTGCCAGCAGCTTAGTAGGGGGAGACCGCTACGAGCAGTACTTC. Protein product: CASSLVGGDRYEQYF.

This clonotype was picked up many times. The chain employs TRBV27 and TRBJ2-1; a weak D match, TRBD2 (5 bases). This CDR3 contains 15 residues. Per the germline V gene, CDR1 is MNHEY and CDR2 is SMNVEV (reference sequence). V gave up 3 bases and J gave up 0 bases, with 9 bases separating them. The CDR3 sequence is CASSFERYSYNEQFF. As DNA, the CDR3 is TGTGCCAGCAGTTTCGAGCGGTACTCCTACAATGAGCAGTTCTTC.

This clonotype was observed at least ten times. The rearrangement uses TRBV2 and TRBJ2-7; no firm D call. CDR1 SNHLY and CDR2 FYNNEI come from the germline V gene. This CDR3 comprises 14 residues. The V and J ends lost 7 bases and 2 bases respectively, with 15 bases between them. Here the CDR3 reads CASTGGSAPYEQYF. The CDR3 DNA follows: TGTGCCAGCACGGGTGGGTCGGCCCCCTACGAGCAGTACTTC.

This clonotype was seen many times. This chain links TRBV5-1 with TRBJ2-7; no reliable D call. V lost 0 bases to trimming and J lost 2 bases, with 15 bases between them. Per the germline V gene, CDR1 is SGHRS and CDR2 is YFSETQ. The CDR3 is made up of 16 amino acids. Written as DNA, the CDR3 is TGCGCCAGCAGCTTGGTTGGTCTCGGCAATCCCTACGAGCAGTACTTC. It translates to CASSLVGLGNPYEQYF.

As concerns this clonotype: As the CDR3 is not closed by the conserved phenylalanine or tryptophan, this likely results from a read error. The chain couples TRBV20-1 to TRBJ2-4; D is perhaps TRBD1 or TRBD2 (5 bases each). V dropped 5 bases and J dropped 6 bases, with 20 bases sitting between them. Germline CDR1 reads DFQATT; CDR2 reads SNEGSKA (reference sequence). This CDR3 has 15 amino acids. CDR3 DNA sequence: TGCAGTGCTGGTAACAGGCCGGGGTCGGGAAACATTCAGTACAAC. Protein sequence: CSAGNRPGSGNIQYN.

This clonotype was recorded many times. The V call is TRBV5-1, the J call TRBJ2-2; possible D gene TRBD2, 5 bases. The V and J ends lost 0 bases and 6 bases respectively, with 6 bases between them. The germline CDR1 and CDR2 sequences are SGHRS and YFSETQ. CDR3 length: 13 amino acids. The chain's CDR3 is CASSLGGAGELFF. DNA of the CDR3: TGCGCCAGCAGCTTGGGGGGAGCCGGGGAGCTGTTTTTT.

This clonotype was observed many times. Without the conserved terminal phenylalanine or tryptophan, this CDR3 likely stems from a read error. The rearrangement links TRBV12-3 or TRBV12-4 to TRBJ2-4, with D tentatively TRBD1 (5 bases). Deletions cut 6 bases from V and 2 bases from J, with 11 bases between. The CDR3 sequence is 14 residues long. The CDR3 loop is CASSPGSSKNIQYC. In nucleotides, the CDR3 is TGTGCCAGCAGCCCAGGGTCGTCCAAAAACATTCAGTACTGC.

V and J are TRBV7-9 and TRBJ2-2, with TRBD1 as a possible D gene (6 bases). CDR1 SEHNR and CDR2 FQNEAQ come from the germline V gene (reference sequence). The CDR3 covers 12 residues. Trimming cost V 5 bases and J 11 bases, with 12 bases left between them. The DNA for the CDR3 is TGTGCCAGCAGCGATGGGGGCTATGAGCTGTTTTTT. It encodes CASSDGGYELFF. The variable domain in full, completed from reference TRBV7-9 and TRBJ2-2, reads DTGVSQNPRHKITKRGQNVTFRCDPISEHNRLYWYRQTLGQGPEFLTYFQNEAQLEKSRLLSDRFSAERPKGSFSTLEIQRTEQGDSAMYLCASSDGGYELFFGEGSRLTVL.

This clonotype was counted a few times. This may arise from a read error, as a much more abundant clone is one base away. The chain combines TRBV3-1 with TRBJ1-2; D might be TRBD1 (5 bases). Germline-derived CDR1 and CDR2 are LGHDT and YNNKEL (reference sequence). CDR3 length equals 15 residues. In DNA, the CDR3 is TGTGCCAGCAGCCAAGTCTGGGGAGGGGAAGCTGGCTTCACCTTC. Its translation: CASSQVWGGEAGFTF.

This clonotype showed up just a few times. This chain uses TRBV5-1 with TRBJ2-7; either TRBD1 or TRBD2 may fit D (5 bases each). V lost 0 bases, J lost 7 bases, and 14 bases lay in between. From germline, CDR1 is SGHRS and CDR2 YFSETQ. This CDR3 spans 14 amino acids. This CDR3 is CASSLGDGYSEQYF. CDR3 nucleotides: TGCGCCAGCAGCTTGGGGGACGGCTATAGTGAGCAGTACTTC. The complete variable domain, with remaining parts taken from reference TRBV5-1 and TRBJ2-7, reads KAGVTQTPRYLIKTRGQQVTLSCSPISGHRSVSWYQQTPGQGLQFLFEYFSETQRNKGNFPGRFSGRQFSNSRSEMNVSTLELGDSALYLCASSLGDGYSEQYFGPGTRLTVT.

In its sample, this clonotype was seen many times. The rearrangement uses TRBV29-1 and TRBJ2-5; D is uncertain. V was pared by 6 bases and J by 1 base, with 12 bases between. CDR1 and CDR2 from the germline V gene are SQVTM and ANQGSEA. This CDR3 spans 13 amino acids. This CDR3 reads CSVLDTIQETQYF. As DNA, the CDR3 is TGCAGCGTCCTCGACACGATCCAAGAGACCCAGTACTTC.